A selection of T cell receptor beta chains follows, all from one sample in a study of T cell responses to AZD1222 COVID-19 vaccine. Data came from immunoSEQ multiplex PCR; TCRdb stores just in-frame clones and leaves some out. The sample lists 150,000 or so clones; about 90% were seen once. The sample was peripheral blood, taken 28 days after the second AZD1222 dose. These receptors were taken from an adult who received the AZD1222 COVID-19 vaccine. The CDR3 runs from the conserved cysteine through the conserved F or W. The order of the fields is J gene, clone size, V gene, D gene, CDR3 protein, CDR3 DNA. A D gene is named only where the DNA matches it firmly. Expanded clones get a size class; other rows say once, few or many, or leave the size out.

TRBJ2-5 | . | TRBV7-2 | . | CASSQDMAKETQYF | TGTGCCAGCAGCCAAGACATGGCGAAAGAGACCCAGTACTTC
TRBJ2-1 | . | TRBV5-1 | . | CASSPIRSTEDEQFF | TGCGCCAGCAGCCCCATCCGATCTACCGAGGATGAGCAGTTCTTC
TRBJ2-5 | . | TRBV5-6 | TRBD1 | CASSHPRQGGRETQYF | TGTGCCAGCAGCCACCCGCGACAGGGTGGCAGAGAGACCCAGTACTTC
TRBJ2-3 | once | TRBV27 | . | CASSLAEGDTQYF | TGTGCCAGCAGTTTAGCGGAGGGGGATACGCAGTATTTT
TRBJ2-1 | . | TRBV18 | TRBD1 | CASSRGTGDNEQFF | TGTGCCAGCTCCCGTGGGACAGGGGACAATGAGCAGTTCTTC
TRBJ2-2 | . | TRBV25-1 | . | CASSETRGRTGELFF | TGTGCCAGCAGTGAAACCAGGGGTCGCACCGGGGAGCTGTTTTTT
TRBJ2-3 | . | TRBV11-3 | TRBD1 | CASTDRGDHTDTQYF | TGTGCCAGCACCGACAGGGGAGATCACACAGATACGCAGTATTTT
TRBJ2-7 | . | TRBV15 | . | CATSREGYEQYF | TGTGCCACCAGCAGAGAGGGCTACGAGCAGTACTTC
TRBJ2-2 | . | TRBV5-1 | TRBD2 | CASSWGGLAGGTGELFF | TGCGCCAGCAGCTGGGGCGGCCTAGCGGGGGGCACCGGGGAGCTGTTTTTT
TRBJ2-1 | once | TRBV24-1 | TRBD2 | CATSDDFSGAMGEQFF | TGTGCCACCAGTGATGACTTTAGCGGGGCGATGGGAGAGCAGTTCTTC
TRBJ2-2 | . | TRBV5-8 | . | CASSLDPISTGELFF | TGTGCCAGCAGCTTAGACCCAATAAGCACCGGGGAGCTGTTTTTT
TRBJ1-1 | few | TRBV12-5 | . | CASGAPGQLGMAEAFF | TGTGCTAGTGGCGCCCCGGGACAACTGGGGATGGCTGAAGCTTTCTTT
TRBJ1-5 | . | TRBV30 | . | CAWSVRGIQPQHF | TGTGCCTGGAGTGTAAGAGGGATTCAGCCCCAGCATTTT
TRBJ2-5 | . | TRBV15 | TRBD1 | CATSREDRGETQYF | TGTGCCACCAGCAGAGAGGACAGGGGAGAGACCCAGTACTTC
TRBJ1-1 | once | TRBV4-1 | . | CASSQPTSRDTEAFF | TGCGCCAGCAGCCAACCAACTTCGAGGGACACTGAAGCTTTCTTT
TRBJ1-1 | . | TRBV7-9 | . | CASSLPENTEAFF | TGTGCCAGCAGCTTACCTGAGAACACTGAAGCTTTCTTT
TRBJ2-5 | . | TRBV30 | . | CAWNWNAETQYF | TGTGCCTGGAACTGGAACGCGGAGACCCAGTACTTC
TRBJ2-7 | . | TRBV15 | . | CATSRDYRGRGEQYF | TGTGCCACCAGCAGAGATTATCGGGGAAGGGGCGAGCAGTACTTC
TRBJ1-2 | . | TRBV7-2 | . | CASSLGGELDYTF | TGTGCCAGCAGCTTAGGGGGAGAACTAGACTACACCTTC
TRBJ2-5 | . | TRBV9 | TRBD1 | CASSATGGRQETQYF | TGTGCCAGCAGCGCGACAGGGGGCCGCCAAGAGACCCAGTACTTC
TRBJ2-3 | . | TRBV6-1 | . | CASSETRRGVLDTQYF | TGTGCCAGCAGTGAAACGCGCAGGGGAGTGTTGGATACGCAGTATTTT
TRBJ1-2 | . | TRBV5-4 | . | CASSFPLDGGPYTF | TGTGCCAGCAGCTTTCCCCTCGACGGGGGACCGTACACCTTC
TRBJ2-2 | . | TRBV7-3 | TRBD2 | CASSPNPLLAGRTGELFF | TGTGCCAGCAGCCCCAACCCGCTACTAGCGGGACGCACCGGGGAGCTGTTTTTT
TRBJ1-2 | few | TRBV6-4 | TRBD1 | CASRRTGESNYGYTF | TGTGCCAGCAGGAGGACAGGGGAATCCAACTATGGCTACACCTTC
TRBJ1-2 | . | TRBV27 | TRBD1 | CASSTVGTGVNGYTF | TGTGCCAGCAGTACAGTTGGGACAGGGGTCAATGGCTACACCTTC